These T cell receptor beta chains were read from a single sample in a study of blood T cell repertoires in COVID-19. Clones were sequenced by immunoSEQ multiplex PCR, and TCRdb holds only the in-frame ones, with some missing. The table records around 300,000 clones, 85% of them present only once. The sequenced material came from peripheral blood. The receptors originated from a human donor in a cohort sampled during active COVID-19. CDR3s leave out the opening cysteine and the closing phenylalanine or tryptophan. A D gene is named only where the DNA matches it firmly.

TRBJ1-5 TRBV30 - ALGGRPYSNQPQH
TRBJ1-5 TRBV7-9 - ASSSDNWQPQH
TRBJ2-2 TRBV27 - ASSLSLRTGNTGELF
TRBJ2-1 TRBV14 TRBD2 ASSSGLAGNNEQF
TRBJ1-1 TRBV10-3 - AIRLQEKNTEAF
TRBJ1-5 TRBV24-1 - ATSEASNQPQH
TRBJ2-1 TRBV24-1 - ATSDRYNEQF
TRBJ2-1 TRBV6-5 TRBD2 ATRLAGSNEQF
TRBJ2-1 TRBV4-1 TRBD1 ASSQRGQGRGFYNEQF
TRBJ1-4 TRBV6-5 TRBD1 ASRQGATNEKLF